This is a list of T cell receptor beta chains from one sample in a study of shared clonotypes between healthy human individuals. The table came from immunoSEQ multiplex PCR; TCRdb's copy has only in-frame clones and leaves some out. The data contain roughly 1,500,000 clones, just under 99% of them singletons. The source material was naive CD4+ T cells sorted from blood. All receptors come from a man aged 25-45 years in good health. The CDR3 runs from the conserved cysteine through the conserved F or W. D genes are given only for firm matches. Not all rows give a size; the values are once, few, many and, for expanded clones, a class.

V gene,clone size,D gene,J gene,CDR3 protein,CDR3 DNA
TRBV28,NA,NA,TRBJ1-5,CASSLYHLFDQPQHF,TGTGCCAGCAGTTTGTACCACCTTTTTGATCAGCCCCAGCATTTT
TRBV7-7,NA,NA,TRBJ2-1,CASSFTSANYNEQFF,TGTGCTAGCAGCTTCACATCGGCAAACTACAATGAGCAGTTCTTC
TRBV15,NA,NA,TRBJ2-5,CATSSTGETQYF,TGTGCCACCAGCAGCACGGGGGAGACCCAGTACTTC
TRBV5-1,NA,NA,TRBJ2-3,CASSLPRGASGTDTQYF,TGCGCCAGCAGCTTGCCCCGGGGGGCTAGCGGCACAGATACGCAGTATTTT
TRBV29-1,NA,TRBD1,TRBJ2-3,CSVRLTRDRATDTQYF,TGCAGCGTTCGCCTAACCAGGGACAGGGCCACAGATACGCAGTATTTT
TRBV15,NA,NA,TRBJ2-1,CATSSTSSYNEQFF,TGTGCCACCAGTTCCACGAGCTCCTACAATGAGCAGTTCTTC
TRBV28,NA,NA,TRBJ2-1,CASREGLGEQFF,TGTGCCAGCAGGGAGGGTCTCGGTGAGCAGTTCTTC
TRBV30,NA,TRBD1,TRBJ2-7,CAWSRTGTVPSEQYF,TGTGCCTGGAGTAGGACCGGGACAGTGCCTTCCGAGCAGTACTTC
TRBV20-1,NA,NA,TRBJ2-5,CSAAGETQYF,TGCAGTGCCGCCGGGGAGACCCAGTACTTC
TRBV15,NA,NA,TRBJ2-1,CATSRDPSNEQFF,TGTGCCACCAGCAGAGACCCCAGTAATGAGCAGTTCTTC
TRBV18,NA,TRBD1,TRBJ2-1,CASSPLAGGGLDEQFF,TGTGCCAGCTCACCTTTGGCAGGGGGTGGTTTGGATGAGCAGTTCTTC
TRBV7-6,NA,TRBD2,TRBJ2-1,CASRSGLVPNEQFF,TGTGCCAGCAGGTCTGGACTAGTTCCCAATGAGCAGTTCTTC
TRBV19,NA,TRBD1,TRBJ1-2,CASSPMERRGQGYTF,TGTGCCAGTAGTCCCATGGAACGCAGGGGACAGGGCTACACCTTC
TRBV28,NA,NA,TRBJ2-7,CASSSPLGLVNGTYEQYF,TGTGCCAGCAGTTCCCCGCTGGGGCTAGTGAATGGGACCTACGAGCAGTACTTC
TRBV2,NA,NA,TRBJ2-7,CASRPRLGGASYEQYF,TGTGCCAGCAGGCCGCGGTTGGGTGGGGCCTCCTACGAGCAGTACTTC
TRBV7-2,NA,TRBD2,TRBJ2-3,CASRRGGGADTQYF,TGTGCCAGCCGTCGCGGGGGGGGCGCAGATACGCAGTATTTT
TRBV5-4,NA,TRBD1,TRBJ2-7,CASRDRASYEQYF,TGTGCCAGCCGAGACAGGGCTTCCTACGAGCAGTACTTC
TRBV7-2,NA,NA,TRBJ1-5,CASSLGDGNQPQHF,TGTGCCAGCAGCTTAGGGGACGGGAATCAGCCCCAGCATTTT
TRBV27,NA,TRBD1,TRBJ2-7,CASSSYGTGPSGYEQYF,TGTGCCAGCAGTAGCTACGGGACAGGACCTTCTGGCTACGAGCAGTACTTC
TRBV7-6,NA,NA,TRBJ2-3,CASSLEETTTDTQYF,TGTGCCAGCAGCTTAGAAGAAACCACCACAGATACGCAGTATTTT
TRBV19,once,NA,TRBJ2-2,CATSSRHTGELFF,TGTGCCACCTCGTCACGGCACACCGGGGAGCTGTTTTTT
TRBV14,NA,NA,TRBJ1-5,CASSADGWGTPQHF,TGTGCCAGCAGCGCGGACGGATGGGGGACCCCCCAGCATTTT
TRBV29-1,once,NA,TRBJ2-1,CSVVRWMRNEQFF,TGCAGCGTTGTAAGGTGGATGAGGAATGAGCAGTTCTTC
TRBV14,NA,TRBD2,TRBJ2-7,CASSQEASGRGEQYF,TGTGCCAGCAGCCAAGAAGCAAGCGGGAGAGGCGAGCAGTACTTC
TRBV6-6,NA,TRBD2,TRBJ2-4,CASGGTSGAKNIQYF,TGTGCCAGCGGGGGTACTAGCGGAGCCAAAAACATTCAGTACTTC
TRBV14,NA,TRBD1,TRBJ1-2,CASSQTKPGQFGYGYTF,TGTGCCAGCAGCCAAACCAAACCGGGACAGTTCGGGTATGGCTACACCTTC
TRBV6-5,NA,NA,TRBJ1-1,CASSYAAEAFF,TGTGCCAGCAGTTACGCCGCTGAAGCTTTCTTT
TRBV5-1,NA,TRBD1,TRBJ2-1,CASSLAGTGASNEQFF,TGCGCCAGCAGCTTGGCCGGAACAGGGGCATCCAATGAGCAGTTCTTC
TRBV11-3,NA,TRBD1,TRBJ2-1,CASSLTGGGGEQFF,TGTGCCAGCAGCTTGACAGGGGGAGGAGGTGAGCAGTTCTTC
TRBV28,once,NA,TRBJ2-2,CASGMSGTGELFF,TGTGCCAGCGGGATGTCGGGGACCGGGGAGCTGTTTTTT
TRBV7-2,NA,NA,TRBJ2-5,CASSLRQVFQETQYF,TGTGCCAGCAGCTTAAGACAGGTTTTCCAAGAGACCCAGTACTTC
TRBV10-3,NA,NA,TRBJ2-4,CAISEKGTNIQYF,TGTGCCATCAGTGAGAAAGGGACGAACATTCAGTACTTC
TRBV7-9,NA,NA,TRBJ2-4,CASSSGDKLLAKNIQYF,TGTGCCAGCAGCTCGGGGGACAAACTACTAGCCAAAAACATTCAGTACTTC
TRBV15,NA,NA,TRBJ2-1,CATSRDQQNSYNEQFF,TGTGCCACCAGCAGAGATCAACAAAACAGTTACAATGAGCAGTTCTTC
TRBV11-2,NA,TRBD1,TRBJ2-7,CASSPPTRTGESYEQYF,TGTGCCAGCAGCCCTCCGACCCGGACAGGGGAATCCTACGAGCAGTACTTC
TRBV6-5,NA,NA,TRBJ2-2,CASSRPGELFF,TGTGCCAGCAGCCGTCCCGGGGAGCTGTTTTTT
TRBV5-3,NA,NA,TRBJ2-2,CARSLRDTTNTGELFF,TGTGCCAGAAGCTTGAGGGACACCACGAACACCGGGGAGCTGTTTTTT
TRBV28,NA,TRBD1,TRBJ1-2,CASSLIGRQGSDGYTF,TGTGCCAGCAGTTTGATTGGGAGACAGGGATCCGACGGCTACACCTTC
TRBV28,NA,TRBD1,TRBJ1-1,CASSSILGTGNEAFF,TGTGCCAGCAGTTCCATCCTAGGGACAGGGAACGAAGCTTTCTTT
TRBV11-2,NA,TRBD1,TRBJ2-7,CASSLVPTGGTYEQYF,TGTGCCAGCAGCTTAGTCCCCACAGGGGGAACTTACGAGCAGTACTTC
TRBV19,NA,NA,TRBJ2-1,CASSMRVLVQNEQFF,TGTGCCAGTAGTATGAGGGTGCTAGTTCAAAATGAGCAGTTCTTC
TRBV6-5,once,TRBD2,TRBJ2-3,CASSTSGSTDTQYF,TGTGCCAGCAGTACTAGCGGAAGCACAGATACGCAGTATTTT
TRBV18,NA,TRBD2,TRBJ2-1,CASSEMAGGSYNEQFF,TGTGCCAGCTCAGAGATGGCGGGAGGGTCCTACAATGAGCAGTTCTTC
TRBV6-5,NA,NA,TRBJ1-1,CASSYSRQTMNTEAFF,TGTGCCAGCAGTTACTCGAGGCAGACCATGAACACTGAAGCTTTCTTT
TRBV18,NA,NA,TRBJ2-2,CASSPQGQSWTGELFF,TGTGCCAGCTCACCACAGGGTCAGTCTTGGACCGGGGAGCTGTTTTTT
TRBV9,NA,NA,TRBJ2-3,CASSEGWVTDTQYF,TGTGCCAGCAGCGAAGGGTGGGTCACAGATACGCAGTATTTT
TRBV7-8,NA,NA,TRBJ2-2,CASSLQTLTNTGELFF,TGTGCCAGCAGCTTACAGACACTAACGAACACCGGGGAGCTGTTTTTT
TRBV5-1,once,NA,TRBJ2-7,CASSLDPGNYEQYF,TGCGCCAGCAGCTTGGATCCAGGGAACTACGAGCAGTACTTC
TRBV18,NA,NA,TRBJ2-1,CASSSGGRARSYNEQFF,TGTGCCAGCTCATCCGGGGGTAGGGCGAGGAGCTACAATGAGCAGTTCTTC
TRBV28,NA,NA,TRBJ1-1,CASPASPRGEAFF,TGTGCCAGTCCAGCGTCACCGCGGGGTGAAGCTTTCTTT
TRBV7-9,NA,NA,TRBJ2-5,CASSLRSGGTQYF,TGTGCCAGCAGCTTACGTTCTGGTGGAACCCAGTACTTC
TRBV9,NA,TRBD2,TRBJ2-2,CASSVDPASGYTGELFF,TGTGCCAGCAGCGTAGATCCTGCTAGCGGCTACACCGGGGAGCTGTTTTTT
TRBV11-2,NA,TRBD2,TRBJ2-7,CASSLGPSGTSEQYF,TGTGCCAGCAGCTTAGGTCCTAGCGGGACGAGCGAGCAGTACTTC
TRBV7-2,NA,TRBD2,TRBJ2-7,CASSLGSWTSGSGGYF,TGTGCCAGCAGCTTAGGCAGTTGGACTAGCGGGAGCGGGGGGTACTTC
TRBV19,NA,TRBD2,TRBJ2-3,CASSIGLAGGTDTQYF,TGTGCCAGTAGTATAGGCCTAGCGGGAGGGACAGATACGCAGTATTTT
TRBV7-2,once,TRBD1,TRBJ2-4,CASSLGQGLLAKNIQYF,TGTGCCAGCAGCTTGGGACAGGGGTTGTTAGCCAAAAACATTCAGTACTTC
TRBV4-1,once,TRBD1,TRBJ2-2,CASSQEKTGGTGELFF,TGCGCCAGCAGCCAAGAAAAGACAGGGGGCACCGGGGAGCTGTTTTTT
TRBV6-1,once,NA,TRBJ1-5,CASSESGGRDQPQHF,TGTGCCAGCAGTGAGTCGGGGGGGCGCGATCAGCCCCAGCATTTT
TRBV28,NA,NA,TRBJ1-5,CASLGNQPQHF,TGTGCCAGCTTGGGAAATCAGCCCCAGCATTTT